This T cell receptor beta chain was recorded in a study of blood T cells in healthy people across ages. This clonotype has just a few counts. Its matching antigen is unknown. A second PCR, run for about 7 to 11 cycles, used a sample-barcoded 5' primer plus a J-beta primer mix. TCRdb independently ran MiXCR on the 5' RACE reads; one entry per CDR3 protein. Of over 700,000 distinct CDR3 sequences listed, 25% were seen once; the top ten hold just under 9.5%. In each sample, at least 7 million PBMCs were isolated. Total RNA extracted from each sample amounted to at least 5 micrograms. This CDR3 is 14 amino acids long. The germline V gene has CDR1 MNHNY and CDR2 SVGAGI (reference sequence). Study-level findings and limits: The recorded TCR beta diversity per million T cells decreased in a roughly linear manner with age.

This same sample was also taken into another study, of T cells of mothers and their children. That paper states: Related mother-child pairs shared slightly more overlap than unrelated pairs, but the difference was non-significant.

This chain uses TRBV6-6 with TRBJ2-5; D possibly corresponds to TRBD1 (6 bases). Gene TRBJ2-7 matches the end of the DNA better, so the J call may be wrong. This receptor was taken from a boy under 18 in good health. Sequencing was carried out using blood. The CDR3 sequence: CASSRLGGAYEQYF. CDR3 coding DNA: TGTGCCAGCAGTAGACTTGGGGGCGCCTACGAGCAGTACTTC.